The sample holds many counts of the clone carrying this T cell receptor (beta chain). Antigen: not known. Separate cDNA molecules each had unique molecular identifiers attached to them. Each CDR3 protein gets one entry after TCRdb re-called the 5' RACE reads with MiXCR. The sample has tens of thousands of distinct CDR3 sequences, over 9.5% seen once. The CDR3 covers 12 residues. V was trimmed by 0 bases and J by 3 bases, leaving 3 bases between them. Germline assignment: CDR1 KGHSH and CDR2 LQKENI. This record comes from a study of early T cells in non-severe SARS-CoV-2 infection. On the study more broadly: From unsorted whole blood, bulk RNA was sequenced, and the chains remained unpaired. Whole-study findings and limits: Matching results from VDJdb favored anti-spike CD8 responses, leaving private and CD4 specificities undetected.

The sample consisted of whole blood, taken at baseline. The receptor was derived from an adult who was a healthcare worker with PCR-confirmed SARS-CoV-2 infection or an uninfected control (not recorded which). The chain carries TRBV18 and TRBJ2-7; D not resolved. CDR3: CASSPPNYEQYF. In DNA form, the CDR3 reads TGTGCCAGCTCACCACCTAACTACGAGCAGTACTTC.